What follows are 14 T cell receptor beta chains derived from one specimen sequenced in a study of blood T cell repertoires in COVID-19. Clones were read by immunoSEQ multiplex PCR, and TCRdb kept only the in-frame ones, dropping some. The sample has 130,000 to 150,000 clones, approximately 80% seen once. Sequencing input: peripheral blood. These receptors were obtained from a human donor in a cohort sampled during active COVID-19.

This rearrangement joins TRBV18 to TRBJ1-6; D unresolved. Trimming removed 6 bases at V and 10 bases at J, with 25 bases between. The germline V gene encodes CDR1 KGHSH and CDR2 LQKENI. The CDR3 consists of 17 residues. The CDR3 DNA is TGTGCCAGCTCGCCAGGAAGCGTGGTTTCCCATATATCACCCCTCCACTTT. It encodes CASSPGSVVSHISPLHF.

The J gene is TRBJ2-4, the V gene TRBV28, with 8 bases aligning to TRBD1. Germline CDR1 MDHEN, CDR2 SYDVKM. The trim removed 4 bases at V and 9 bases at J, leaving 8 bases unmatched. The CDR3 is 14 amino acids. The CDR3 loop reads CASSSGQDRGIQYF. In DNA, the CDR3 is TGTGCCAGCAGTTCGGGACAGGACCGTGGCATTCAGTACTTC.

The chain uses TRBV4-2 and TRBJ1-2, with D possibly being TRBD1 (6 bases). CDR1 and CDR2 (germline): LGHNA, YNFKEQ. The CDR3 totals 14 residues. Trimming took off 0 bases at V and 4 bases at J, with 9 bases between the two ends. This CDR3 is CASSQDVRGYGYTF. The CDR3 region has the DNA TGTGCCAGCAGCCAAGATGTCAGGGGCTATGGCTACACCTTC.

V and J are TRBV5-1 and TRBJ1-3; D may be TRBD1 (5 bases). From germline, CDR1 is SGHRS and CDR2 YFSETQ. This CDR3 contains 14 residues. V was shortened by 4 bases and J by 4 bases, with 12 bases between the two germline ends. The CDR3: CASSPLDSGNTIYF. For the CDR3, the DNA is TGCGCCAGCAGCCCGCTCGACAGCGGAAACACCATATATTTT.

The rearrangement joins TRBV9 to TRBJ2-1; tentatively, D is TRBD2 (5 bases). CDR1 is SGDLS and CDR2 is YYNGEE in the germline V gene. Trimming removed 1 base at V and 4 bases at J, with 12 bases between. The CDR3 is 15 residues long. The CDR3 is CASSVRGLTYNEQFF. The CDR3 bases are TGTGCCAGCAGCGTAAGAGGACTCACTTACAATGAGCAGTTCTTC.

The V gene is TRBV25-1, the J gene TRBJ2-1, with D possibly TRBD1 on 6 matching bases. CDR3 length: 12 amino acids. Germline V gene sequence: CDR1 MGHDK, CDR2 SYGVNS. The V end was cut by 6 bases, the J end by 7 bases, with 10 bases between. The CDR3 DNA follows: TGTGCCAGCAGCTACAGGGTAAATGAGCAGTTCTTC. It is translated as CASSYRVNEQFF.

The chain combines TRBV5-5 with TRBJ1-2; a possible D gene is TRBD1 (5 bases). Trimming removed 1 base from V and 6 bases from J, with 10 bases in between. The germline gives CDR1 SGHKS, CDR2 YYEKEE (reference sequence). The CDR3 runs to 13 residues. The CDR3, as DNA: TGTGCCAGCAGCTTGCTCCGGGGGAATGGCTACACCTTC. Translation gives CASSLLRGNGYTF.

V and J are TRBV14 and TRBJ1-2; a possible D gene is TRBD1 (5 bases). The V gene lost 1 base and the J gene lost 7 bases, with 10 bases spanning the gap. The CDR3 covers 13 residues. Per germline, CDR1 SGHDN and CDR2 FVKESK. The CDR3 reads CASSQGQGSGYTF. The CDR3 DNA follows: TGTGCCAGCAGCCAAGGCCAGGGAAGTGGCTACACCTTC. The full variable domain, in which reference TRBV14 and TRBJ1-2 provide the parts outside the CDR3, is EAGVTQFPSHSVIEKGQTVTLRCDPISGHDNLYWYRRVMGKEIKFLLHFVKESKQDESGMPNNRFLAERTGGTYSTLKVQPAELEDSGVYFCASSQGQGSGYTFGSGTRLTVV.

The chain carries TRBV5-8 and TRBJ1-3; D unclear. V was trimmed by 5 bases and J by 2 bases, leaving 14 bases between them. The CDR3 extends over 15 amino acids. CDR1 and CDR2 (germline): SGHTS, YDEGEE. CDR3 in DNA: TGTGCCAGCAGTCTCCTCCGTCGGGCTGGAAACACCATATATTTT. This translates into CASSLLRRAGNTIYF.

V gene TRBV18 combines with J gene TRBJ1-1; 7 positions agree with TRBD1. Germline CDR1 and CDR2: KGHSH and LQKENI. J lost 2 bases, V lost 4 bases, and 7 bases had no gene match. This CDR3 has 15 amino acids. Here the CDR3 reads CASSLQGTRNTEAFF. CDR3 nucleotide sequence: TGTGCCAGCTCACTACAGGGGACTCGTAACACTGAAGCTTTCTTT.

The V gene is TRBV19, the J gene TRBJ2-1; 10 bases map to TRBD1. The length of the CDR3 is 15 residues. V was clipped by 5 bases and J by 7 bases; unmatched bases: 8. CDR1 and CDR2 from the germline V gene are LNHDA and SQIVND (reference sequence). Here the CDR3 reads CASSPDRGLLNEQFF. As DNA, the CDR3 is TGTGCCAGTAGTCCAGACAGGGGGCTGCTGAATGAGCAGTTCTTC.

The sample holds a few counts of this clone. This rearrangement joins TRBV19 to TRBJ1-1, with 9 positions matching TRBD1. Trimming cost V 3 bases and J 1 base; bases outside gene matches: 6. CDR1 is LNHDA and CDR2 is SQIVND in the germline V gene (reference sequence). This CDR3 is 16 amino acids long. The CDR3 protein is CASSIGTGYRNTEAFF. CDR3 in DNA: TGTGCCAGTAGTATCGGGACAGGGTACCGGAACACTGAAGCTTTCTTT.

V gene TRBV7-9 combines with J gene TRBJ1-5; D not resolved. Trimming shortened V by 0 bases and J by 8 bases, and 14 bases separated the two germline ends. Germline V lookup: CDR1 SEHNR, CDR2 FQNEAQ (reference sequence). The CDR3 consists of 15 residues. The CDR3 region is CASSLAGRESEPQHF. CDR3 sequence (DNA): TGTGCCAGCAGCTTAGCGGGGAGGGAGAGCGAGCCCCAGCATTTT.

V and J are TRBV7-9 and TRBJ1-1, with D tentatively TRBD1 (5 bases). V shed 0 bases and J shed 1 base, with 6 bases lying between them. Germline CDR1 SEHNR, CDR2 FQNEAQ (reference sequence). This CDR3 has 14 amino acids. The CDR3 nucleotides read TGTGCCAGCAGCTTAGCCCAGGGGAACACTGAAGCTTTCTTT. Its translation: CASSLAQGNTEAFF.